This passage covers 22 T cell receptor beta chains from one sample sequenced in a study of blood T cell repertoires in COVID-19. Profiled with immunoSEQ multiplex PCR; TCRdb holds only in-frame clones, not every one. The sample holds 60,000 to 80,000 clones, 80% to 90% seen once. Sequencing was carried out using peripheral blood. These receptors were collected from a man in his sixties with acute or convalescent COVID-19.

The chain uses TRBV7-2 and TRBJ2-1; 9 bases are shared with TRBD1. The CDR3 loop spans 13 amino acids. Per germline, CDR1 SGHTA and CDR2 FQGNSA. V shed 3 bases and J 11 bases; nucleotides not matched to a gene: 5. CDR3 amino acids: CASSLTGTGQQFF. In nucleotides, the CDR3 is TGTGCCAGCAGCTTGACGGGGACAGGGCAGCAGTTCTTC.

This chain joins TRBV24-1 and TRBJ1-4; D call uncertain. The CDR3 runs to 12 residues. Germline V gene data show CDR1 as KGHDR and CDR2 as SFDVKD. V was cut by 9 bases and J by 10 bases, with 14 bases left in between. CDR3 in amino acids: CATSTREGKLFF. DNA for the CDR3: TGTGCCACCTCAACCCGAGAGGGAAAACTGTTTTTT.

There are a few counts of this clone. The chain couples TRBV5-6 to TRBJ1-2; possibly TRBD1 for D (5 bases). Trimming shortened V by 6 bases and J by 8 bases, and 17 bases separated the two germline ends. CDR1 is SGHDT and CDR2 is YYEEEE in the germline V gene. The CDR3 contains 13 residues. The CDR3 bases are TGTGCCAGCACCGGGACTGTGGCTGGCGGCTACACCTTC. It yields the protein CASTGTVAGGYTF.

V gene TRBV2 combines with J gene TRBJ2-7; no reliable D call. Per germline, CDR1 SNHLY and CDR2 FYNNEI. V gave up 2 bases and J gave up 7 bases, with 18 bases separating them. The CDR3 is made up of 15 amino acids. CDR3 nucleotide sequence: TGTGCCAGCAGTGAAAGACTCAGAACGAATCTGGAGCAGTACTTC. Protein: CASSERLRTNLEQYF.

The chain combines TRBV27 with TRBJ2-1; D gene uncertain. CDR3 length: 16 amino acids. V lost 3 bases, J lost 4 bases, and 16 bases lay in between. Germline-derived CDR1 and CDR2 are MNHEY and SMNVEV (reference sequence). CDR3 loop: CASSLRGGKAYNEQFF. CDR3 DNA: TGTGCCAGCAGTTTGCGCGGCGGAAAGGCATACAATGAGCAGTTCTTC.

V gene TRBV11-1 combines with J gene TRBJ1-6, with D perhaps matching TRBD1 (6 bases). The CDR3 spans 16 residues. The germline V gene has CDR1 SGHAT and CDR2 FQDESV (reference sequence). Trimming removed 1 base from V and 9 bases from J, with 16 bases in between. CDR3 amino acids: CASSLDKPDSLSPLHF. The CDR3, as DNA: TGTGCCAGCAGCTTAGATAAGCCGGACAGCCTTTCACCCCTCCACTTT.

The V and J genes are TRBV24-1 and TRBJ1-2; D is perhaps TRBD1 (5 bases). The germline V gene has CDR1 KGHDR and CDR2 SFDVKD. This CDR3 has 14 amino acids. The V gene lost 2 bases and the J gene lost 0 bases, with 6 bases spanning the gap. CDR3 loop: CATSDYRSNYGYTF. The CDR3 nucleotides read TGTGCCACCAGTGATTACAGGTCTAACTATGGCTACACCTTC.

The chain uses TRBV6-2 or TRBV6-3 and TRBJ2-7; 9 bases are a match to TRBD2. CDR3 length: 19 residues. Germline V gene data show CDR1 as MNHEY and CDR2 as SVGEGT. J gave up 2 bases and V 3 bases, and 17 bases lay outside the gene matches. CDR3 sequence: CASSYSTSGWKTHTYEQYF. The CDR3 DNA follows: TGTGCCAGCAGTTATTCAACTAGCGGGTGGAAGACACACACCTACGAGCAGTACTTC.

This clone occurred a few times. DNA for the CDR3: TGTGCCAGCAGCCCTACCCGGGAGAACACTGAAGCTTTCTTT. Encoded protein: CASSPTRENTEAFF. The rearrangement links TRBV7-3 to TRBJ1-1; D is uncertain. Germline V gene sequence: CDR1 SGHTA, CDR2 FQGTGA. The CDR3 covers 14 residues. V shed 5 bases and J shed 1 base, with 11 bases lying between them.

This clone came up a few times. The chain has TRBV6-2 or TRBV6-3 and TRBJ1-5; TRBD1 matches at 9 bases. V was pared by 2 bases and J by 6 bases, with 11 bases of the junction left unmatched. CDR3 length equals 17 residues. Germline V lookup: CDR1 MNHEY, CDR2 SVGEGT. CDR3 in DNA: TGTGCCAGCAGTTACGTTATGGGACAGGGATTGAGTCAGCCCCAGCATTTT. It specifies CASSYVMGQGLSQPQHF.

The gene calls are TRBV5-1 and TRBJ2-2; D might be TRBD1 (5 bases). V lost 0 bases to trimming and J lost 2 bases, with 11 bases between them. The CDR3 length is 16 residues. Germline CDR1 and CDR2: SGHRS and YFSETQ. In nucleotides, the CDR3 is TGCGCCAGCAGCTTGGGACAGAGTGTAAACACCGGGGAGCTGTTTTTT. Translated: CASSLGQSVNTGELFF.

This sequence joins TRBV24-1 and TRBJ1-5, with no clear D. The CDR3 sequence is 12 residues long. Trimming took 5 bases from V and 4 from J, leaving 5 bases between them. In germline, CDR1 is KGHDR, CDR2 SFDVKD. The CDR3 reads CATSGQNQPQHF. The CDR3 nucleotides are TGTGCCACCAGTGGACAAAATCAGCCCCAGCATTTT.

The CDR3 coding sequence is TGTGCCAGTAAGCGAACAGGGAACTATGGCTACACCTTC. Translating it yields CASKRTGNYGYTF. The rearrangement uses TRBV6-5 and TRBJ1-2, with D maybe TRBD1 (6 bases). The CDR3 consists of 13 residues. Trimming took 9 bases from V and 2 from J, leaving 13 bases between them. Germline CDR1 reads MNHEY; CDR2 reads SVGAGI.

The gene calls are TRBV5-1 and TRBJ1-3, with D unclear. The CDR3 loop spans 13 amino acids. CDR1 SGHRS and CDR2 YFSETQ come from the germline V gene. The germline V and J ends were trimmed by 6 bases and 0 bases, with 7 bases remaining between them. The CDR3 sequence: CASTFNSGNTIYF. DNA of the CDR3: TGCGCCAGCACTTTTAACTCTGGAAACACCATATATTTT.

In the case of this clone: This sample includes further DNA sequences coding for the same CDR3. This rearrangement joins TRBV6-5 to TRBJ2-2; no clear D. Germline loops: CDR1 MNHEY, CDR2 SVGAGI. The CDR3 is 14 amino acids. Deletions cut 0 bases from V and 3 bases from J, with 5 bases between. The CDR3 sequence is CASSYSPDTGELFF. The CDR3 region has the DNA TGTGCCAGCAGTTACTCTCCCGACACCGGGGAGCTGTTTTTT.

The gene calls are TRBV9 and TRBJ2-7; D is unresolved. The CDR3 sequence is 15 residues long. Trimming pared 0 bases from V and 3 bases from J, leaving 13 bases between. Germline assignment: CDR1 SGDLS and CDR2 YYNGEE. CDR3 sequence (DNA): TGTGCCAGCAGCGTAGTTGAGGCTCCCCTCTACGAGCAGTACTTC. Translating gives CASSVVEAPLYEQYF.

The J gene is TRBJ2-1, the V gene TRBV6-5, with TRBD2 matching over 12 bases. Germline V gene data show CDR1 as MNHEY and CDR2 as SVGAGI. This CDR3 region has 15 residues. J gave up 9 bases and V 6 bases, and 9 bases lay outside the gene matches. The DNA for the CDR3 is TGTGCCAGCAGGCCCCTAGCGGGGGGGCAACGTGAGCAGTTCTTC. Protein product: CASRPLAGGQREQFF.

The J gene is TRBJ1-2, the V gene TRBV7-9; D is unclear. This CDR3 is built from 13 residues. The germline V and J ends were trimmed by 1 base and 3 bases, with 6 bases remaining between them. CDR1 and CDR2 (germline): SEHNR, FQNEAQ (reference sequence). CDR3 region: CASSLDGDYGYTF. CDR3 nucleotide sequence: TGTGCCAGCAGCTTAGACGGAGACTATGGCTACACCTTC.

The CDR3 coding sequence is TGTGCCAGTAGTCAAGGACTAGCGGGAGCCGGCGAGCAGTACTTC. Translation gives CASSQGLAGAGEQYF. The rearrangement links TRBV19 to TRBJ2-7; 13 bases are shared with TRBD2. Germline values: CDR1 LNHDA, CDR2 SQIVND (reference sequence). The CDR3 is 15 amino acids. With 5 bases clipped from V and 6 bases from J, the junction kept 7 bases outside the gene matches. Looking up the rest from reference TRBV19 and TRBJ2-7 gives the full variable domain: DGGITQSPKYLFRKEGQNVTLSCEQNLNHDAMYWYRQDPGQGLRLIYYSQIVNDFQKGDIAEGYSVSREKKESFPLTVTSAQKNPTAFYLCASSQGLAGAGEQYFGPGTRLTVT.

This clone was seen a handful of times. This same CDR3 is encoded by further DNA sequences in the sample. The chain combines TRBV12-3 or TRBV12-4 with TRBJ2-5, with 11 bases that match TRBD2. V dropped 6 bases and J dropped 5; count of bases not matched to a gene: 2. The CDR3 runs to 13 residues. CDR3 DNA: TGTGCCAGCAGCCGACTAGCGGGGGAGACCCAGTACTTC. It codes for CASSRLAGETQYF.

J is TRBJ2-1 and V is TRBV28; 14 positions agree with TRBD2. In germline, CDR1 is MDHEN, CDR2 SYDVKM. V shed 6 bases and J 6 bases; nucleotides not matched to a gene: 16. This CDR3 has 19 amino acids. This CDR3 is CASRRSVGLAGGRVNEQFF. CDR3 DNA sequence: TGTGCCAGCAGGAGGTCAGTAGGACTAGCGGGAGGTCGGGTCAATGAGCAGTTCTTC. Full variable domain (rest looked up from reference TRBV28 and TRBJ2-1): DVKVTQSSRYLVKRTGEKVFLECVQDMDHENMFWYRQDPGLGLRLIYFSYDVKMKEKGDIPEGYSVSREKKERFSLILESASTNQTSMYLCASRRSVGLAGGRVNEQFFGPGTRLTVL.

The chain employs TRBV5-4 and TRBJ1-1; D possibly corresponds to TRBD1 (5 bases). There are 15 residues in the CDR3. Germline V CDR1 and CDR2: SGHNT, YYREEE (reference sequence). V dropped 1 base and J dropped 5 bases, with 15 bases sitting between them. The CDR3 loop reads CASSLSGLGRTEAFF. CDR3 sequence (DNA): TGTGCCAGCAGCTTGTCGGGGCTAGGGAGGACTGAAGCTTTCTTT.